This T cell receptor beta chain was retrieved from a study of T cell responses to AZD1222 COVID-19 vaccine. Per germline, CDR1 LNHNV and CDR2 YYDKDF (reference sequence). The CDR3 is 16 amino acids. The ends were cut back, 0 bases at V and 8 bases at J, with 19 bases in the middle. The repertoire was sequenced with immunoSEQ multiplex PCR; TCRdb's copy has only in-frame clones and lacks some. This table holds some 130,000 clones, more than 85% found once. In this sample, this clone turned up a few times. The chain links TRBV15 to TRBJ1-2, with no clear D. The sequencing here drew on peripheral blood, taken on day 0 of AZD1222 vaccination. The clonotype originates from an adult in good health. CDR3 residues: CATSRDNFGFEGGYTF. DNA for the CDR3: TGTGCCACCAGCAGAGATAATTTCGGCTTCGAAGGCGGCTACACCTTC.